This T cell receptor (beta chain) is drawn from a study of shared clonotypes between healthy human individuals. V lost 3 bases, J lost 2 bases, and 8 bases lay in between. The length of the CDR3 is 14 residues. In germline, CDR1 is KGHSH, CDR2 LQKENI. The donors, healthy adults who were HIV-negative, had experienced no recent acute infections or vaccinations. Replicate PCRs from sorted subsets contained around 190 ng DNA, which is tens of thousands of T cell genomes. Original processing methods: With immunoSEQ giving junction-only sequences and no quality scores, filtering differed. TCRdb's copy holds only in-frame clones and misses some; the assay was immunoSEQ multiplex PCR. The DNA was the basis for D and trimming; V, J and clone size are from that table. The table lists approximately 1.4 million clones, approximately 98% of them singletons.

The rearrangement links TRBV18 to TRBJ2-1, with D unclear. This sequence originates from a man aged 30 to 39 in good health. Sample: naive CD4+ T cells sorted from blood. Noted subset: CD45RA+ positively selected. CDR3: CASSPNRAYNEQFF. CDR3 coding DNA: TGTGCCAGCTCACCTAATAGGGCCTACAATGAGCAGTTCTTC.